This T cell receptor beta chain appears in the sequencing data of a study of T cell responses to AZD1222 COVID-19 vaccine. Germline CDR1 is SGHRS and CDR2 is YFSETQ. CDR3 length equals 15 residues. With 0 bases removed from V and 4 bases from J, the gap between germline ends came to 13 bases. Libraries were prepared by immunoSEQ multiplex PCR; TCRdb keeps only in-frame clonotypes and omits some of them. Here the sample spans about 140,000 clones, more than 75% being singletons. The sample was peripheral blood, taken 28 days after the second AZD1222 dose. The receptor's source is an adult who received the AZD1222 COVID-19 vaccine. The chain carries TRBV5-1 and TRBJ1-2, with a tentative D call TRBD1 (6 bases). Here the CDR3 DNA reads TGCGCCAGCAGCTTGGACGGGGGACACACCTATGGCTACACCTTC. Its protein product is CASSLDGGHTYGYTF.